This T cell receptor beta chain was sequenced during a study of cytomegalovirus exposure and HLA in healthy donors. Findings and caveats of the study: Three chains linked to CMV were shown in vitro to be specific for CMV antigens. With later analysis, a missense DCLRE1C variant became linked to TCR beta V- and J-gene trimming.

In the case of this clone: The antigen is unknown.

The junction had 0 bases not matched to a gene; V was cut back by 4 bases and J by 4 bases. Per the germline V gene, CDR1 is SGHNT and CDR2 is YENEEA. CDR3 length: 12 residues. The PCR made use of 60 Vbeta and 13 Jbeta primers. Assay: immunoSEQ multiplex PCR; the TCRdb copy retains only in-frame clones and omits some. Of about 140,000 clones listed, 79% are singletons. The J gene is TRBJ1-1, the V gene TRBV11-3, with TRBD1 matching 7 bases. Sequenced sample: PBMCs. The receptor was isolated from a man between 18 and 29 years old in good health and CMV-seronegative. CDR3 loop: CASSSGGTEAFF. CDR3 DNA: TGTGCCAGCAGCTCAGGGGGCACTGAAGCTTTCTTT.